These 20 T cell receptor beta chains were all obtained from the same sample, sequenced in a study of blood T cell repertoires in COVID-19. Sequenced by immunoSEQ multiplex PCR; TCRdb stores in-frame clones only, minus some. The table has about 210,000 clones, over 80% seen once. The sequenced sample was PBMCs or T cells enriched from blood (not recorded which). The receptors derive from a man younger than 30 with acute COVID-19.

The gene calls are TRBV3-1 (or the pseudogene TRBV3-2) and TRBJ1-3; D is possibly TRBD1 (6 bases). Germline V CDR1 and CDR2: LGHDT, YNNKEL (reference sequence). The CDR3 consists of 15 residues. Trimming stripped 3 bases from V and 3 bases from J, with 12 bases between. CDR3 sequence: CASSQGTGFGNTIYF. In nucleotides, the CDR3 is TGTGCCAGCAGCCAGGGAACAGGGTTTGGAAACACCATATATTTT.

The J gene is TRBJ1-2, the V gene TRBV27, with a weak D call TRBD1 (5 bases). This CDR3 contains 15 residues. V was shortened by 5 bases and J by 4 bases, with 17 bases between the two germline ends. Germline V gene lookup returns CDR1 MNHEY and CDR2 SMNVEV (reference sequence). The CDR3 is CASSPDRTHLYGYTF. DNA of the CDR3: TGTGCCAGCAGTCCCGACAGAACCCACCTCTATGGCTACACCTTC.

The rearrangement joins TRBV11-3 to TRBJ2-2, with D unresolved. This CDR3 region has 14 residues. Trimming took 0 bases from V and 3 from J, leaving 5 bases between them. CDR1 and CDR2 (germline): SGHNT, YENEEA. DNA for the CDR3: TGTGCCAGCAGCTTAGACTTTTACACCGGGGAGCTGTTTTTT. This codes for CASSLDFYTGELFF.

The chain joins TRBV5-6 to TRBJ2-1; 15 bases match TRBD2. Unmatched junction bases numbered 0, after V lost 4 bases and J lost 7 bases. The CDR3 length is 14 residues. Germline assignment: CDR1 SGHDT and CDR2 YYEEEE. The CDR3 bases are TGTGCCAGCAGCGGACTAGCGGGAGGGAATGAGCAGTTCTTC. Its protein is CASSGLAGGNEQFF.

This clone was seen just once. The chain uses TRBV6-4 and TRBJ2-2; unclear D gene. The ends were cut back, 5 bases at V and 4 bases at J, with 11 bases in the middle. The CDR3 covers 14 residues. Germline loops: CDR1 MRHNA, CDR2 SNTAGT. CDR3 bases: TGTGCCAGCAGTAATATAGCTAGCACCGGGGAGCTGTTTTTT. Translation: CASSNIASTGELFF.

This chain links TRBV7-6 with TRBJ2-7; TRBD2 matches at 8 bases. V gave up 5 bases and J gave up 3 bases; unmatched junction bases: 9. Germline V CDR1 and CDR2: SGHVS, FNYEAQ. The CDR3 is made up of 15 amino acids. In DNA form, the CDR3 reads TGTGCCAGCAGCCCAGGCGGGGGGTTTCACTACGAGCAGTACTTC. This encodes CASSPGGGFHYEQYF.

The J gene is TRBJ1-2, the V gene TRBV28; TRBD1 is a possible D gene (5 bases). V lost 6 bases to trimming and J lost 4 bases, with 15 bases between them. The germline V gene encodes CDR1 MDHEN and CDR2 SYDVKM. The CDR3 runs 14 residues. The CDR3 region has the DNA TGTGCCAGCAGCGGAGGGGCGTCTACCTATGGCTACACCTTC. Amino acids: CASSGGASTYGYTF.

This clone has a single count. This rearrangement joins TRBV29-1 to TRBJ2-7; D uncertain. The CDR3 has 12 amino acids. V was clipped by 4 bases and J by 4 bases, with 11 bases between them. Germline CDR1 SQVTM, CDR2 ANQGSEA. The CDR3 loop is CSVGPTPYEQYF. The CDR3 bases are TGCAGCGTTGGTCCTACGCCGTACGAGCAGTACTTC.

This clone came up a few times. The chain uses TRBV6-1 and TRBJ1-1; D gene uncertain. The V gene lost 0 bases and the J gene lost 1 base, with 6 bases spanning the gap. This CDR3 is built from 14 residues. Germline CDR1 is MNHNS and CDR2 is SASEGT. The CDR3 sequence: CASSEAGTNTEAFF. The CDR3 nucleotides read TGTGCCAGCAGTGAAGCTGGCACGAACACTGAAGCTTTCTTT.

As DNA, the CDR3 is TGTGCCAGCAGTTTAATGGACAGCTACGAGCAGTACTTC. This translates into CASSLMDSYEQYF. The gene calls are TRBV28 and TRBJ2-7, with D possibly TRBD1 on 6 matching bases. The length of the CDR3 is 13 residues. V lost 2 bases and J 3 bases, leaving 8 bases between the germline ends. CDR1 and CDR2 (germline): MDHEN, SYDVKM.

This clone was detected once. V gene TRBV10-1 combines with J gene TRBJ1-1, with 9 bases fitting TRBD1. This CDR3 region has 15 residues. V lost 0 bases, J lost 5 bases, and 4 bases stayed unmatched. The germline V gene encodes CDR1 WNHNN and CDR2 SYGVQD (reference sequence). The CDR3 DNA reads as TGCGCCAGCAGTGAGTCAGGGACAGGGAAGACTGAAGCTTTCTTT. It specifies CASSESGTGKTEAFF.

This clone was detected a few times. J is TRBJ2-7 and V is TRBV4-1; TRBD2 aligns across 14 bases. Germline V lookup: CDR1 MGHRA, CDR2 YSYEKL. The CDR3 is 18 amino acids. The V and J ends lost 0 bases and 2 bases, in that order; junction bases with no gene match: 6. DNA of the CDR3: TGCGCCAGCAGCCAAGAGGCCGGGACTAGCGGGAGTACCTACGAGCAGTACTTC. As protein: CASSQEAGTSGSTYEQYF.

V gene TRBV29-1 combines with J gene TRBJ1-1, with D unclear. V lost 2 bases and J lost 1, with 8 bases in between. The CDR3 runs 13 residues. Germline V lookup: CDR1 SQVTM, CDR2 ANQGSEA. The CDR3 bases are TGCAGCGTTGAAACGGGTGGGAACACTGAAGCTTTCTTT. It yields the protein CSVETGGNTEAFF. The whole variable domain, remainder taken from reference TRBV29-1 and TRBJ1-1, is SAVISQKPSRDICQRGTSLTIQCQVDSQVTMMFWYRQQPGQSLTLIATANQGSEATYESGFVIDKFPISRPNLTFSTLTVSNMSPEDSSIYLCSVETGGNTEAFFGQGTRLTVV.

This clone was counted between two and nine times. The chain has TRBV11-3 and TRBJ1-4, with 9 bases aligning to TRBD1. Looked up from germline, CDR1 is SGHNT and CDR2 is YENEEA. CDR3 length: 15 residues. The ends lost 5 bases at V and 7 bases at J; junction bases unmatched: 8. The CDR3 here is CASSAQGTGLEKLFF. The CDR3 nucleotides read TGTGCCAGCAGCGCCCAGGGGACAGGGCTTGAAAAACTGTTTTTT.

This clone was picked up one time. The chain combines TRBV10-3 with TRBJ2-2, with D perhaps TRBD1 (6 bases). V lost 4 bases and J lost 7, with 10 bases in between. Germline lookup yields CDR1 ENHRY and CDR2 SYGVKD. This CDR3 has 13 residues. In DNA form, the CDR3 reads TGTGCCATCAGTGGGACAGAGGTCGGGGAGCTGTTTTTT. Translation: CAISGTEVGELFF.

This clone showed up just a few times. This chain links TRBV6-1 with TRBJ2-2; TRBD2 might be the D (5 bases). The CDR3 sequence is 15 residues long. The V end was cut by 6 bases, the J end by 0 bases, with 11 bases between. Germline CDR1 reads MNHNS; CDR2 reads SASEGT. The CDR3 region has the DNA TGTGCCAGCAGAAACCTAGCAACGAACACCGGGGAGCTGTTTTTT. As protein: CASRNLATNTGELFF.

The table lists this clone with a few counts. The chain joins TRBV4-3 to TRBJ1-4; TRBD1 is a possible D gene (6 bases). From germline, CDR1 is LGHNA and CDR2 YSLEER. The CDR3 runs 15 residues. Trimming took 1 base from V and 5 from J, leaving 11 bases between them. CDR3: CASSQGGQGNEKLFF. The CDR3 nucleotides read TGCGCCAGCAGCCAAGGGGGGCAGGGGAATGAAAAACTGTTTTTT.

This clone was picked up a small number of times. This rearrangement joins TRBV5-6 to TRBJ1-6, with 8 positions matching TRBD1. The trim removed 4 bases at V and 7 bases at J, leaving 13 bases unmatched. This CDR3 is built from 17 residues. Germline V gene sequence: CDR1 SGHDT, CDR2 YYEEEE. CDR3 residues: CASSENRGILANSPLHF. The CDR3 coding sequence is TGTGCCAGCAGCGAAAACAGGGGGATCCTGGCCAATTCACCCCTCCACTTT.

This clone was seen a few times. V usage is TRBV12-3 or TRBV12-4 and J usage is TRBJ1-2; 8 bases match TRBD1. This CDR3 contains 13 residues. The ends lost 5 bases at V and 8 bases at J; junction bases unmatched: 7. The CDR3 reads CASSHRQGRGYTF. The DNA for the CDR3 is TGTGCCAGCAGTCACCGACAGGGGCGAGGCTACACCTTC.

The chain links TRBV5-1 to TRBJ2-3; D is possibly TRBD2 (5 bases). The CDR3 extends over 15 amino acids. Trimming removed 0 bases from V and 2 bases from J, with 10 bases in between. Germline V gene sequence: CDR1 SGHRS, CDR2 YFSETQ. Here the CDR3 DNA reads TGCGCCAGCAGCTTGGAAGGACTCCCCACAGATACGCAGTATTTT. It encodes CASSLEGLPTDTQYF.